One sample yielded the 21 T cell receptor beta chains listed below, sequenced in a study of blood T cell repertoires in COVID-19. Clones were read by immunoSEQ multiplex PCR, and TCRdb kept only the in-frame ones, dropping some. The profile covers 200,000 to 250,000 clones, with around 84% appearing a single time and 9.5% to 15% taken by the ten largest. What was sequenced was peripheral blood. These receptors originate from a human donor in a cohort sampled during active COVID-19.

V and J are TRBV19 and TRBJ2-3, with 9 bases aligning to TRBD1. This CDR3 region has 15 residues. The junction had 8 bases not matched to a gene; V was cut back by 4 bases and J by 6 bases. CDR1 is LNHDA, CDR2 SQIVND, per germline (reference sequence). The CDR3 nucleotides are TGTGCCAGTAGTACCCGGACAGGGGAATTGGATACGCAGTATTTT. Its protein product is CASSTRTGELDTQYF.

The chain carries TRBV7-2 and TRBJ1-1, with a possible D match to TRBD1 (6 bases). Trimming shortened V by 1 base and J by 8 bases, and 11 bases separated the two germline ends. This CDR3 is 13 amino acids long. Germline assignment: CDR1 SGHTA and CDR2 FQGNSA. CDR3 loop: CASSLGQAREAFF. DNA of the CDR3: TGTGCCAGCAGCTTAGGACAGGCGAGAGAAGCTTTCTTT.

V is TRBV5-8 and J is TRBJ1-2; D ambiguous. The ends were cut back, 1 base at V and 3 bases at J, with 10 bases in the middle. This CDR3 comprises 14 residues. The germline CDR1 and CDR2 sequences are SGHTS and YDEGEE. CDR3 region: CASSLMAVDYGYTF. In DNA form, the CDR3 reads TGTGCCAGCAGCTTGATGGCCGTGGACTATGGCTACACCTTC.

This sequence joins TRBV19 and TRBJ1-2; D gene ambiguous. V lost 5 bases and J lost 4, with 20 bases in between. The CDR3 length is 16 residues. The germline gives CDR1 LNHDA, CDR2 SQIVND (reference sequence). Here the CDR3 DNA reads TGTGCCAGTAGTGGCCGTCAGGCGAGATATGGCTATGGCTACACCTTC. Its translation: CASSGRQARYGYGYTF.

The chain is built from TRBV7-2 and TRBJ2-7; 9 nucleotides match TRBD2. Trimming cost V 3 bases and J 4 bases; bases outside gene matches: 4. Looked up from germline, CDR1 is SGHTA and CDR2 is FQGNSA. CDR3 length equals 14 residues. CDR3 region: CASSLSGGPYEQYF. CDR3 DNA: TGTGCCAGCAGCTTGAGCGGGGGGCCTTACGAGCAGTACTTC.

This clone has a single count. The V gene is TRBV5-6, the J gene TRBJ2-5; possibly TRBD1 for D (6 bases). V shed 4 bases and J shed 5 bases, with 9 bases lying between them. The CDR3 length is 12 residues. The V gene's germline CDR1 is SGHDT and CDR2 YYEEEE. CDR3 amino acids: CASSPQGETQYF. The DNA of the CDR3 is TGTGCCAGCAGCCCTCAGGGGGAGACCCAGTACTTC.

V usage is TRBV7-8 and J usage is TRBJ2-2, with D maybe TRBD2 (5 bases). The CDR3 is 15 residues long. V shed 5 bases and J shed 4 bases, with 14 bases lying between them. CDR1 and CDR2 from the germline V gene are SGHVS and FQNEAQ. Written as DNA, the CDR3 is TGTGCCAGCAGCCCGCCCCGAGGGATCACCGGGGAGCTGTTTTTT. Residues: CASSPPRGITGELFF.

The chain links TRBV7-9 to TRBJ2-5, with 9 positions matching TRBD1. Germline V lookup: CDR1 SEHNR, CDR2 FQNEAQ (reference sequence). The length of the CDR3 is 16 residues. Germline trimming cut 1 base from V and 4 bases from J; bases unmatched to any gene: 7. CDR3 in amino acids: CASSLVGDRVRETQYF. DNA for the CDR3: TGTGCCAGCAGCTTAGTTGGGGACAGGGTCCGAGAGACCCAGTACTTC.

The chain carries TRBV27 and TRBJ2-3, with 12 nucleotides matching TRBD2. CDR1 MNHEY and CDR2 SMNVEV come from the germline V gene (reference sequence). Losses at the gene ends were 5 bases for V and 4 bases for J; bases not matched to a gene: 10. The CDR3 runs 17 residues. Here the CDR3 reads CASSPRLAGVLPDTQYF. In DNA form, the CDR3 reads TGTGCCAGCAGTCCCCGACTAGCGGGAGTATTGCCAGATACGCAGTATTTT.

The V gene is TRBV19, the J gene TRBJ2-7, with 10 bases lining up with TRBD2. The trim removed 6 bases at V and 3 bases at J, leaving 5 bases unmatched. The CDR3 is made up of 14 amino acids. Germline V gene sequence: CDR1 LNHDA, CDR2 SQIVND (reference sequence). The CDR3 DNA reads as TGTGCCAGTAGCCCGGCTAGCGGGAGCTACGAGCAGTACTTC. Its protein product is CASSPASGSYEQYF.

V is TRBV2 and J is TRBJ2-3; 13 bases fit TRBD2. The CDR3 sequence is 15 residues long. The V gene end was trimmed by 5 bases and the J gene end by 5 bases; junction bases not matched to a gene: 4. The germline CDR1 and CDR2 sequences are SNHLY and FYNNEI. The CDR3 here is CASSTSGGALDTQYF. For the CDR3, the DNA is TGTGCCAGCAGTACTAGCGGGGGGGCCCTAGATACGCAGTATTTT.

This clone has a single count. The chain joins TRBV27 to TRBJ1-1; 7 nucleotides match TRBD1. V lost 5 bases and J lost 7; bases outside the gene matches: 4. Germline loops: CDR1 MNHEY, CDR2 SMNVEV (reference sequence). This CDR3 comprises 12 residues. In nucleotides, the CDR3 is TGTGCCAGCAGTCGAAGGGGGCTTGAAGCTTTCTTT. Translation gives CASSRRGLEAFF.

This rearrangement joins TRBV28 to TRBJ1-2; D unclear. The CDR3 runs 15 residues. The germline V and J ends were trimmed by 5 bases and 5 bases, with 18 bases remaining between them. Germline loops: CDR1 MDHEN, CDR2 SYDVKM. DNA for the CDR3: TGTGCCAGCAGTCCCTCCACCCGGGTACTTTATGGCTACACCTTC. It translates to CASSPSTRVLYGYTF.

The chain employs TRBV10-2 and TRBJ1-4; D is unresolved. This CDR3 has 13 amino acids. V lost 8 bases and J lost 3, with 10 bases in between. Per germline, CDR1 WSHSY and CDR2 SAAADI. CDR3 nucleotide sequence: TGCGCCAGCCGGAGGGCCCCTAATGAAAAACTGTTTTTT. Translated, it gives CASRRAPNEKLFF.

The sample holds one count of this clone. V and J are TRBV6-6 and TRBJ1-4; possibly TRBD1 for D (5 bases). Deletions cut 4 bases from V and 0 bases from J, with 6 bases between. Germline V CDR1 and CDR2: MNHNY, SVGAGI (reference sequence). CDR3 length: 14 residues. The CDR3 bases are TGTGCCAGCAGTTCGGGGGCAACTAATGAAAAACTGTTTTTT. Its protein product is CASSSGATNEKLFF.

The chain couples TRBV12-3 or TRBV12-4 to TRBJ2-7; D may be TRBD1 (6 bases). V lost 3 bases to trimming and J lost 6 bases, with 9 bases between them. The CDR3 length is 12 residues. The CDR3 reads CASSFSRGEQYF. The CDR3 DNA is TGTGCCAGCAGTTTTAGCAGGGGCGAGCAGTACTTC.

The chain carries TRBV29-1 and TRBJ2-7; TRBD1 aligns across 8 bases. This CDR3 spans 13 amino acids. The germline gives CDR1 SQVTM, CDR2 ANQGSEA. Trimming took 4 bases from V and 2 from J; bases not matched to a gene: 4. The CDR3 region is CSVGQGKTYEQYF. The CDR3 DNA reads as TGCAGCGTTGGACAGGGGAAAACCTACGAGCAGTACTTC.

The chain uses TRBV7-9 and TRBJ1-2; the match to TRBD1 covers 8 bases. The germline gives CDR1 SEHNR, CDR2 FQNEAQ (reference sequence). The CDR3 extends over 15 amino acids. With V trimmed by 5 bases and J by 2 bases, 7 bases remained unmatched. The CDR3 bases are TGTGCCAGCAGCACCCAGGGGGCACGAAACTATGGCTACACCTTC. Encoded protein: CASSTQGARNYGYTF.

The rearrangement uses TRBV5-6 and TRBJ1-3; TRBD1 is a possible D gene (6 bases). Germline V gene sequence: CDR1 SGHDT, CDR2 YYEEEE. The CDR3 covers 15 residues. Trimming removed 1 base at V and 2 bases at J, with 10 bases between. CDR3 loop: CASSLRGGAGNTIYF. The CDR3, as DNA: TGTGCCAGCAGCTTGAGGGGGGGAGCTGGAAACACCATATATTTT.

The chain recombines TRBV5-5 with TRBJ2-7; TRBD1 might be the D (5 bases). Trimming shortened V by 4 bases and J by 2 bases, and 13 bases separated the two germline ends. Germline CDR1 is SGHKS and CDR2 is YYEKEE (reference sequence). The CDR3 sequence is 14 residues long. This chain's CDR3 is CASSSPPGTYEQYF. CDR3 coding DNA: TGTGCCAGCAGCAGCCCCCCAGGGACCTACGAGCAGTACTTC.

V usage is TRBV10-3 and J usage is TRBJ1-2; D gene unclear. Germline CDR1 is ENHRY and CDR2 is SYGVKD. V was cut by 3 bases and J by 6 bases, with 11 bases left in between. CDR3 length: 13 amino acids. The CDR3 nucleotides are TGTGCCATCAGTGAAGAGGAGGGCCATGGCTACACCTTC. It yields the protein CAISEEEGHGYTF.